This is a list of T cell receptor beta chains from one sample in a study of blood T cell repertoires in COVID-19. Sequencing was performed with immunoSEQ multiplex PCR; in TCRdb, only in-frame clones are kept and a portion is missing. The profile covers around 270,000 clones, with 84% appearing a single time and 1.5% to 1.9% taken by the ten largest. The sequenced sample was peripheral blood. Source of these receptors: a middle-aged woman who had recovered from COVID-19. Each CDR3 is given with its conserved first and last residue. Fields, in order: V gene, J gene, D gene, clone size, CDR3 DNA, CDR3 protein. D genes are given only for firm matches. Clone size is not always given. Where it is, it says once, few, many or a class for expanded clones.

v_call: TRBV2; j_call: TRBJ1-5; d_call: NA; clone_size: many; cdr3_nt: TGTGCCAGCAGGCGAGATAGCAATCAGCCCCAGCATTTT; cdr3_aa: CASRRDSNQPQHF
v_call: TRBV19; j_call: TRBJ1-5; d_call: NA; clone_size: NA; cdr3_nt: TGTGCCAGTAGTTACTTGGGGGGTGATCAGCCCCAGCATTTT; cdr3_aa: CASSYLGGDQPQHF
v_call: TRBV19; j_call: TRBJ1-1; d_call: NA; clone_size: NA; cdr3_nt: TGTGCCAGTAGTATAAGGTACAGGAACACTGAAGCTTTCTTT; cdr3_aa: CASSIRYRNTEAFF
v_call: TRBV11-2; j_call: TRBJ2-7; d_call: TRBD2; clone_size: once; cdr3_nt: TGTGCCAGCAGCTTATCGGGTTCTAGCGGGGTCCCCTACGAGCAGTACTTC; cdr3_aa: CASSLSGSSGVPYEQYF
v_call: TRBV6-1; j_call: TRBJ1-2; d_call: TRBD1; clone_size: NA; cdr3_nt: TGTGCCAGCAGTGAAGACGGGACAGGGGATGGCTACACCTTC; cdr3_aa: CASSEDGTGDGYTF
v_call: TRBV6-6; j_call: TRBJ1-2; d_call: NA; clone_size: NA; cdr3_nt: TGTGCCAGCAGTTACTCGGGGGGTAACTATGGCTACACCTTC; cdr3_aa: CASSYSGGNYGYTF
v_call: TRBV28; j_call: TRBJ1-5; d_call: TRBD1; clone_size: NA; cdr3_nt: TGTGCCAGCAGTCCAACAGGGGGGCCATATAGCAATCAGCCCCAGCATTTT; cdr3_aa: CASSPTGGPYSNQPQHF
v_call: TRBV4-1; j_call: TRBJ1-2; d_call: TRBD1; clone_size: NA; cdr3_nt: TGCGCCAGCAGCCCCCCACAGGGGATTTCTAACTATGGCTACACCTTC; cdr3_aa: CASSPPQGISNYGYTF
v_call: TRBV7-9; j_call: TRBJ2-1; d_call: TRBD1; clone_size: NA; cdr3_nt: TGTGCCAGCAGCCCAGAGCTACAGGGGTGGTACAATGAGCAGTTCTTC; cdr3_aa: CASSPELQGWYNEQFF
v_call: TRBV3-1/TRBV3-2; j_call: TRBJ2-5; d_call: NA; clone_size: NA; cdr3_nt: TGTGCCAGCAGCCAAGATCGAGAGACCCAGTACTTC; cdr3_aa: CASSQDRETQYF
v_call: TRBV28; j_call: TRBJ2-3; d_call: NA; clone_size: once; cdr3_nt: TGTGCCAGCAGTTTAGGTCGGGGGGCCCGGGATACGCAGTATTTT; cdr3_aa: CASSLGRGARDTQYF
v_call: TRBV4-1; j_call: TRBJ1-4; d_call: NA; clone_size: NA; cdr3_nt: TGCGCCAGCAGCCACCGGGGGACAACTAATGAAAAACTGTTTTTT; cdr3_aa: CASSHRGTTNEKLFF
v_call: TRBV7-9; j_call: TRBJ1-1; d_call: NA; clone_size: once; cdr3_nt: TGTGCCAGCAGTGAGGTGGGGGCCACTGAAGCTTTCTTT; cdr3_aa: CASSEVGATEAFF
v_call: TRBV4-1; j_call: TRBJ2-6; d_call: NA; clone_size: NA; cdr3_nt: TGCGCCAGCAGCCCTCAGGGGAGCGGGGCCAACGTCCTGACTTTC; cdr3_aa: CASSPQGSGANVLTF
v_call: TRBV5-1; j_call: TRBJ2-2; d_call: NA; clone_size: NA; cdr3_nt: TGCGCCAGCAGCTTGGGGGGCGCGTCACAGGCCGGGGAGCTGTTTTTT; cdr3_aa: CASSLGGASQAGELFF
v_call: TRBV6-5; j_call: TRBJ2-3; d_call: NA; clone_size: NA; cdr3_nt: TGTGCCAGCAGAAATAGCGGTGCTAGCACAGATACGCAGTATTTT; cdr3_aa: CASRNSGASTDTQYF
v_call: TRBV12-5; j_call: TRBJ1-1; d_call: NA; clone_size: NA; cdr3_nt: TGTGCTAGTGCCCTCCTGGACAGCACTGAAGCTTTCTTT; cdr3_aa: CASALLDSTEAFF
v_call: TRBV2; j_call: TRBJ1-2; d_call: TRBD1; clone_size: NA; cdr3_nt: TGTGCCAGCAGTCCCCAGGGGGCTGGTGGCTACACCTTC; cdr3_aa: CASSPQGAGGYTF
v_call: TRBV5-4; j_call: TRBJ2-6; d_call: NA; clone_size: NA; cdr3_nt: TGTGCCAGCAGCTTACGCAGGGAACCTGGGGCCAACGTCCTGACTTTC; cdr3_aa: CASSLRREPGANVLTF
v_call: TRBV10-1; j_call: TRBJ1-3; d_call: NA; clone_size: NA; cdr3_nt: TGCGCCAGCAGTGAGTCTGGAGGGACCTTCGGTGGAAACACCATATATTTT; cdr3_aa: CASSESGGTFGGNTIYF
v_call: TRBV28; j_call: TRBJ2-7; d_call: NA; clone_size: NA; cdr3_nt: TGTGCCAGCAGAACTCGTAGCAGAGACGAGCAGTACTTC; cdr3_aa: CASRTRSRDEQYF
v_call: TRBV7-9; j_call: TRBJ2-3; d_call: TRBD2; clone_size: NA; cdr3_nt: TGTGCCAGCAGCGCGACTAGCGAATCCTTGGATACGCAGTATTTT; cdr3_aa: CASSATSESLDTQYF
v_call: TRBV30; j_call: TRBJ1-6; d_call: NA; clone_size: NA; cdr3_nt: TGTGCCTGGAGTAGGCGGACAAATTCACCCCTCCACTTT; cdr3_aa: CAWSRRTNSPLHF
v_call: TRBV11-2; j_call: TRBJ2-1; d_call: TRBD1; clone_size: NA; cdr3_nt: TGTGCCAGCAGCACCCGGACAGGGGCGGGCTACAATGAGCAGTTCTTC; cdr3_aa: CASSTRTGAGYNEQFF
v_call: TRBV19; j_call: TRBJ1-4; d_call: TRBD1; clone_size: NA; cdr3_nt: TGTGCCAGTAATCCCGGACAGGCAACTAATGAAAAACTGTTTTTT; cdr3_aa: CASNPGQATNEKLFF
v_call: TRBV28; j_call: TRBJ2-6; d_call: NA; clone_size: NA; cdr3_nt: TGTGCCAGCAGGGACTCTCCTGGGGCCAACGTCCTGACTTTC; cdr3_aa: CASRDSPGANVLTF
v_call: TRBV13; j_call: TRBJ1-3; d_call: TRBD1; clone_size: NA; cdr3_nt: TGTGCCAGCAGCTTACTGCTGGGACAGCAGCTCTCTGGAAACACCATATATTTT; cdr3_aa: CASSLLLGQQLSGNTIYF
v_call: TRBV5-1; j_call: TRBJ1-4; d_call: NA; clone_size: NA; cdr3_nt: TGCGCCAGCAGCCGATCGAGGGTCCCTAATGAAAAACTGTTTTTT; cdr3_aa: CASSRSRVPNEKLFF
v_call: TRBV5-5; j_call: TRBJ1-2; d_call: TRBD1; clone_size: NA; cdr3_nt: TGTGCCAGCAGCTTGGTCAGGGTCGGGACAGGGGCCTATGGCTACACCTTC; cdr3_aa: CASSLVRVGTGAYGYTF
v_call: TRBV6-5; j_call: TRBJ1-2; d_call: TRBD1; clone_size: NA; cdr3_nt: TGTGCCAGCAGTTACTACGGGACAGGGGGCAACTATGGCTACACCTTC; cdr3_aa: CASSYYGTGGNYGYTF
v_call: TRBV6-5; j_call: TRBJ2-5; d_call: TRBD1; clone_size: NA; cdr3_nt: TGTGCCAGCAACGAACTGGACAGGATAGGTACCCAGTACTTC; cdr3_aa: CASNELDRIGTQYF